This is a list of T cell receptor beta chains from one sample in a study of tumor-infiltrating lymphocytes in primary liver carcinoma. MiXCR was run by TCRdb on the multiplex PCR reads, yielding one entry per CDR3 protein. The data contain about 44,000 distinct CDR3 sequences, roughly 75% of them singletons. The sequenced sample was tumor-adjacent normal liver tissue. The receptors were sampled from a woman aged 25 to 39 with primary liver carcinoma and hepatitis B virus infection. CDR3s include the opening cysteine and the closing phenylalanine or tryptophan. The order of the fields is clone size, V gene, J gene, D gene, CDR3 DNA, CDR3 protein. The D gene is left open where the match is weak. Not every row has a clone size; where given, it reads once, few, many or a size class.

>medium-sized|TRBV29-1|TRBJ1-2|.
TGCAGCGTTGTTAGGACAGTGAACTTGGGTGGCTACACCTTC
CSVVRTVNLGGYTF
>once|TRBV11-2|TRBJ1-2|TRBD1
TGTACCAGCACCCAGGGGGGGGTAGGCTACACCTTC
CTSTQGGVGYTF
>.|TRBV6-6|TRBJ1-5|.
TGTGCCAGCCTTGGAGGGTTCGGCAATCAGCCCCAGCATTTT
CASLGGFGNQPQHF
>once|TRBV4-1|TRBJ2-7|.
TGCGCCAGCAGCCAAGTGATAGACTACAAGCAGTACTTC
CASSQVIDYKQYF
>.|TRBV28|TRBJ1-1|.
TGTGCTAGCAGTTTAAGAGTGAACACTGCAGCTTTCTTT
CASSLRVNTAAFF
>.|TRBV11-2|TRBJ2-7|.
TGTGCCAGCAGCAGTGGAATAGGATCATCCTACGAGCAGTACTTC
CASSSGIGSSYEQYF
>many|TRBV28|TRBJ2-1|.
TGTGCCAGCAGTATAAGAAATGAGCAGTTCTTC
CASSIRNEQFF
>.|TRBV12-3/TRBV12-4|TRBJ2-1|.
TGTGCCAGCAGTTTAGTGCCGGAACGGGCGAATGAGCAGTTCTTC
CASSLVPERANEQFF
>.|TRBV7-9|TRBJ1-1|.
TGTGTCAGCAGCACAAGGGGAGGTGTTGCTTTCTTC
CVSSTRGGVAFF
>.|TRBV29-1|TRBJ1-1|.
TGCAGTGTTATACACAGCATGAACACTGAAGCTTTCTTT
CSVIHSMNTEAFF
>many|TRBV29-1|TRBJ1-2|TRBD1
TGCAGCGTTGGGACAGGCGTCTATGGCTACACCTTC
CSVGTGVYGYTF
>.|TRBV5-1|TRBJ2-1|TRBD1
TGCGCCAGCAGCTTAACAGGGGTCTACGAGCAGTTCTTC
CASSLTGVYEQFF
>.|TRBV12-3/TRBV12-4|TRBJ2-1|.
TGTGCCAGCAGTGGTAGCGCGGCGCACTACAATGAGCAGTTCTTC
CASSGSAAHYNEQFF
>once|TRBV11-2|TRBJ2-3|TRBD2
TGTACCAGGAGCCGGACGACTAGCATAGATACGCAGTATTTT
CTRSRTTSIDTQYF
>few|TRBV2|TRBJ2-1|TRBD2
TGTGCCAGCTCGGGGACTAGCGAGTCCAATGAGCAGTTCTTC
CASSGTSESNEQFF
>.|TRBV4-2|TRBJ2-5|.
TGTGCCAGCAGCCAAGACCGGGGAGCACAAGAAACCCAGTACTTC
CASSQDRGAQETQYF
>.|TRBV6-5|TRBJ2-2|TRBD2
TGTGCCAGCAAGTGGACTAGCGTCCTAGGCACCGGGGAGCTGTTTTTT
CASKWTSVLGTGELFF
>many|TRBV4-2|TRBJ2-7|TRBD2
TGTGCCAGCAGCCCGACAAGAGGAAATAGCGGGGACGAGCAGTACTTC
CASSPTRGNSGDEQYF
>.|TRBV28|TRBJ2-4|.
TGTGCCAGCAGCTCTTGGGGCGGTTGGGCCAATAACATTCAGTACTTC
CASSSWGGWANNIQYF
>.|TRBV5-8|TRBJ2-2|.
TGTGCCAGCAGCTCGGCGACTAGGCGAAACATCGGGGAACTGTTTTTT
CASSSATRRNIGELFF
>.|TRBV13|TRBJ2-7|.
TGTGCCAGCAGCTTATGCCGCTACGAGCAGTATTTC
CASSLCRYEQYF
>.|TRBV28|TRBJ1-2|.
TGTGCCAGCAGTTTAGGGGCAGGGAACTATGGCTACACCTTC
CASSLGAGNYGYTF
>.|TRBV11-2|TRBJ1-2|TRBD1
TGTGCCAGCAGCCCCCCACAGGGGAACGGCGATGGCTACACCTTC
CASSPPQGNGDGYTF
>.|TRBV4-2|TRBJ2-1|.
TGTGCCAGCAGCCTGGCCTCGAGCTCCTACTATGAACAGTTCTTC
CASSLASSSYYEQFF
>.|TRBV6-2/TRBV6-3|TRBJ2-6|.
TGTGCCAGCAGTTATCTCGGCTCTGGGGCCAATGTCCTGGCTTTC
CASSYLGSGANVLAF
>many|TRBV6-6|TRBJ2-2|TRBD2
TGTGCCACCGTCGGGGGGATGGGGACCGGGGAGCTGTTTTTT
CATVGGMGTGELFF
>.|TRBV10-2|TRBJ2-7|.
TGCGCCAGCAGTGAGTTTCTCCTAAGACAAGGGGACCACGAGCAGTACTTC
CASSEFLLRQGDHEQYF
>.|TRBV11-2|TRBJ2-3|.
TGTGCCAGCAATCCGAGGGAGACGTCGAGCACAGTTGCGCAGTATTTT
CASNPRETSSTVAQYF
>many|TRBV12-3/TRBV12-4|TRBJ2-4|.
TGTGCCAGCAGCGTAGGGACCGGGGGAGACATTCAGTACTTC
CASSVGTGGDIQYF
>few|TRBV12-3/TRBV12-4|TRBJ2-2|TRBD1
TGTGCTAGCAGTAGGGGACAGAGCACCGCGGAGCTGTTTTTT
CASSRGQSTAELFF
>.|TRBV6-5|TRBJ2-3|.
TGTACCAGCAGTTACTTGGGGTGGGATACGCAGTATTTT
CTSSYLGWDTQYF
>many|TRBV5-5|TRBJ2-2|.
TGTGCCAGCAGCTTGGGTTTTACCGGGGAGCTGTTTTTT
CASSLGFTGELFF
>.|TRBV9|TRBJ2-1|.
TGTGCCAGCAGCGGCTCGCCTAGCCCCTACAATGAGCAGTTCTTC
CASSGSPSPYNEQFF
>.|TRBV6-2/TRBV6-3|TRBJ2-7|.
TGTGCCAACAGCCGGCGTCCAGGTCCCTCATACGAGCAGTACTTC
CANSRRPGPSYEQYF
>.|TRBV6-5|TRBJ2-2|.
TGTGCCAGCAGTAACCTCCCCGCGATTAGCCACGGGGAGCTGTTTTTT
CASSNLPAISHGELFF
>.|TRBV5-1|TRBJ2-7|TRBD2
TGCGCCAGTAGGTTAGCGGGGACCCTCTACAAGCAGTACTTC
CASRLAGTLYKQYF
>.|TRBV6-1|TRBJ2-2|.
TGTGCCAGCAGTGAACGTGGGGGTGCGAACACCAGGGAGCTGTTTTTT
CASSERGGANTRELFF
>.|TRBV7-2|TRBJ2-1|TRBD1
TGTGCCAGCAGCCAGAGGACAGGGGCCAATGAGCAGTTCTTC
CASSQRTGANEQFF
>many|TRBV28|TRBJ2-2|.
TGTGCCAGCGGAGGGAACGGAAACACCGGGGAGCTGTTTTTT
CASGGNGNTGELFF
>many|TRBV5-6|TRBJ2-5|TRBD1
TGTGCCAGCAGCCTGGACAGGGGCCGCTTCCAAGAGACCCAGTACTTC
CASSLDRGRFQETQYF
>.|TRBV5-6|TRBJ1-3|.
TGTGCCAGCAGCGCCTGGATAGGGTCTGGAAACACCATATATTTT
CASSAWIGSGNTIYF